These 19 T cell receptor beta chains share one sample of origin, sequenced in a study of CD8 T cells in Susac syndrome. Random hexamers primed reverse transcription of about 0.5 to 1 ug RNA. TCRdb fed the immunoSEQ multiplex PCR reads into MiXCR, producing one record per CDR3 protein. The sample consists of some 190,000 distinct CDR3 sequences, 85% to 95% of them appearing once. The specimen was CD4+ T cells from PBMCs. Every receptor here comes from a human donor with Susac syndrome.

V and J are TRBV29-1 and TRBJ2-7; D is perhaps TRBD2 (6 bases). The CDR3 sequence is 12 residues long. V lost 7 bases to trimming and J lost 3 bases, with 13 bases between them. Germline V gene sequence: CDR1 SQVTM, CDR2 ANQGSEA. CDR3 nucleotide sequence: TGCAGCGGACTAGGTCGAGGCTACGAGCAGTACTTC. Translation: CSGLGRGYEQYF.

This rearrangement joins TRBV12-3 or TRBV12-4 to TRBJ1-1, with unresolved D. Trimming removed 6 bases at V and 1 base at J, with 15 bases between. The CDR3 length is 15 residues. The CDR3 reads CASSRGGVKNTEAFF. In DNA, the CDR3 is TGTGCCAGCAGCCGCGGAGGCGTGAAGAACACTGAAGCTTTCTTT.

The chain is built from TRBV25-1 and TRBJ2-1, with 8 nucleotides matching TRBD1. Germline values: CDR1 MGHDK, CDR2 SYGVNS. CDR3 length equals 14 residues. The trim removed 4 bases at V and 3 bases at J, leaving 2 bases unmatched. CDR3 in amino acids: CASSGDRNYNEQFF. The CDR3 DNA reads as TGTGCCAGCAGTGGGGACAGGAACTACAATGAGCAGTTCTTC.

This chain uses TRBV6-5 with TRBJ1-2, with 7 nucleotides matching TRBD1. This CDR3 is built from 16 residues. Trimming removed 4 bases from V and 5 bases from J; junction bases left unmatched: 13. CDR1 is MNHEY and CDR2 is SVGAGI in the germline V gene. CDR3 amino acids: CASSSTGQLGGYGYTF. The CDR3 bases are TGTGCCAGCAGTTCGACGGGACAGCTCGGGGGTTATGGCTACACCTTC.

The gene calls are TRBV6-2 or TRBV6-3 and TRBJ2-6, with no clear D. V was trimmed by 5 bases and J by 0 bases, leaving 11 bases between them. The CDR3 totals 16 residues. CDR1 is MNHEY, CDR2 SVGEGT, per germline. CDR3 sequence: CASSPGLLSGANVLTF. The DNA for the CDR3 is TGTGCCAGCAGTCCCGGGCTGCTCTCTGGGGCCAACGTCCTGACTTTC.

The chain joins TRBV5-6 to TRBJ1-5; 9 bases match TRBD1. Germline V CDR1 and CDR2: SGHDT, YYEEEE. The CDR3 consists of 16 residues. The V gene end was trimmed by 4 bases and the J gene end by 5 bases; junction bases not matched to a gene: 10. The CDR3 nucleotides are TGTGCCAGCAGCCCGGGGACAGGGTCTGCCGATCAGCCCCAGCATTTT. Amino acids: CASSPGTGSADQPQHF.

The rearrangement uses TRBV7-6 and TRBJ2-7; TRBD1 or TRBD2 may be the D gene (5 bases each). The CDR3 spans 15 residues. The germline V gene has CDR1 SGHVS and CDR2 FNYEAQ. V lost 5 bases and J lost 8, with 22 bases in between. The CDR3 DNA is TGTGCCAGCAGCCCAGGGACGTGGGGTTCCTCCCAGCAGTACTTC. It codes for CASSPGTWGSSQQYF.

The chain combines TRBV6-5 with TRBJ2-3; a weak D match, TRBD1 (5 bases). This CDR3 contains 15 residues. V was shortened by 8 bases and J by 0 bases, with 15 bases between the two germline ends. Per the germline V gene, CDR1 is MNHEY and CDR2 is SVGAGI. CDR3 nucleotides: TGTGCCAGCCGACTCGTTGGGGCTAGCACAGATACGCAGTATTTT. Translating gives CASRLVGASTDTQYF.

J is TRBJ1-5 and V is TRBV6-5; TRBD1 agrees at 7 bases. Germline-derived CDR1 and CDR2 are MNHEY and SVGAGI. J was trimmed by 0 bases and V by 0 bases; bases with no gene match: 8. The CDR3 is 18 residues long. CDR3 sequence reads: CASSYSRDSHYSNQPQHF. CDR3 nucleotides: TGTGCCAGCAGTTACTCGCGGGACAGTCATTATAGCAATCAGCCCCAGCATTTT.

V and J are TRBV12-3 or TRBV12-4 and TRBJ1-6, with a possible D match to TRBD1 (5 bases). The V gene lost 1 base and the J gene lost 10 bases, with 8 bases spanning the gap. The length of the CDR3 is 13 residues. CDR3 loop: CASSLDGGSPLHF. DNA of the CDR3: TGTGCCAGCAGTTTAGACGGGGGGTCACCCCTCCACTTT.

The genes are TRBV11-3 and TRBJ1-1, with a tentative D call TRBD1 (5 bases). Trimming removed 5 bases from V and 4 bases from J, with 17 bases in between. The CDR3 loop spans 15 amino acids. Per the germline V gene, CDR1 is SGHNT and CDR2 is YENEEA. This CDR3 is CASSPRLGVGTEAFF. CDR3 DNA: TGTGCCAGCAGCCCCCGACTAGGGGTGGGCACTGAAGCTTTCTTT.

The chain combines TRBV5-4 with TRBJ1-2; D remains ambiguous. The CDR3 spans 17 residues. V shed 3 bases and J shed 3 bases, with 21 bases lying between them. Per the germline V gene, CDR1 is SGHNT and CDR2 is YYREEE (reference sequence). The CDR3 DNA reads TGTGCCAGCAGCTATACCGGGTCGCTCGTCGGGGACTATGGCTACACCTTC. This sequence encodes CASSYTGSLVGDYGYTF.

The chain uses TRBV30 and TRBJ1-2, with D unclear. There are 13 residues in the CDR3. V lost 3 bases to trimming and J lost 8 bases, with 16 bases between them. The germline gives CDR1 GTSNPN, CDR2 SVGIG (reference sequence). The CDR3 loop reads CAWRVTAPWGYTF. The CDR3 DNA follows: TGTGCCTGGAGAGTCACAGCTCCGTGGGGCTACACCTTC.

The V and J genes are TRBV19 and TRBJ1-2, with a tentative D call TRBD1 (5 bases). V shed 5 bases and J shed 4 bases, with 17 bases lying between them. The CDR3 runs 15 residues. Germline CDR1 and CDR2: LNHDA and SQIVND (reference sequence). In DNA form, the CDR3 reads TGTGCCAGTAGTCGTGCAGGAGGGGAATTCTATGGCTACACCTTC. Translation: CASSRAGGEFYGYTF.

This clonotype came up once. This chain uses TRBV12-3 or TRBV12-4 with TRBJ1-2; TRBD1 might be the D (6 bases). V was shortened by 5 bases and J by 8 bases, with 12 bases between the two germline ends. The CDR3 is made up of 12 amino acids. The CDR3 DNA reads as TGTGCCAGCAGTACATCAGGGGAGGGCTACACCTTC. It is translated as CASSTSGEGYTF.

This clonotype has only a few counts. This chain joins TRBV19 and TRBJ2-5; no definite D call. CDR3 length: 13 amino acids. V shed 3 bases and J shed 5 bases, with 10 bases lying between them. CDR1 and CDR2 (germline): LNHDA, SQIVND (reference sequence). The CDR3 nucleotides are TGTGCCAGTAGTATCGGACCTTGGGAGACCCAGTACTTC. This translates into CASSIGPWETQYF.

This rearrangement joins TRBV4-1 to TRBJ1-4; TRBD1 matches 10 bases. Germline V gives CDR1 MGHRA, CDR2 YSYEKL. CDR3 length equals 15 residues. V lost 2 bases to trimming and J lost 5 bases; unmatched junction nucleotides: 2. The CDR3 region has the DNA TGCGCCAGCAGCCAACAGGGACAGGGGAATGAAAAACTGTTTTTT. Its translation: CASSQQGQGNEKLFF.

The chain recombines TRBV6-6 with TRBJ2-3, with 10 positions matching TRBD2. Trimming cost V 4 bases and J 3 bases; bases outside gene matches: 4. The germline V gene encodes CDR1 MNHNY and CDR2 SVGAGI (reference sequence). This CDR3 has 15 amino acids. The CDR3 is CASSSTSGVTDTQYF. The CDR3 DNA is TGTGCCAGCAGTTCCACTAGCGGGGTTACAGATACGCAGTATTTT.

This chain connects TRBV7-2 to TRBJ1-3, with D possibly being TRBD1 (5 bases). Germline values: CDR1 SGHTA, CDR2 FQGNSA. V was shortened by 8 bases and J by 4 bases, with 12 bases between the two germline ends. The CDR3 is 13 amino acids. Written as DNA, the CDR3 is TGTGCCAGCTCGGGGGTGATCGGAAACACCATATATTTT. Residues: CASSGVIGNTIYF.